The 29 T cell receptor beta chains below all came from one sample that was sequenced in a study of a mutant IDH1 vaccine in newly diagnosed glioma. Time point meaning: baseline, week 1 (first vaccination visit). As for treatment: pre-vaccination baseline after standard-of-care therapy. Libraries were prepared by immunoSEQ multiplex PCR; TCRdb keeps only in-frame clonotypes and omits some of them. The profile covers 90,000 to 100,000 clones, with about 90% appearing a single time and approximately 0.57% taken by the ten largest. This sample comprised PBMCs, obtained from a glioma patient treated with radiotherapy, temozolomide or both. The receptors originated from a woman aged 50 to 60 with glioma.

V and J are TRBV5-5 and TRBJ1-2; 7 bases are a match to TRBD1. The CDR3 is made up of 12 amino acids. The ends lost 3 bases at V and 4 bases at J; junction bases unmatched: 0. Germline CDR1 and CDR2: SGHKS and YYEKEE (reference sequence). The CDR3 spells CASSWDSYGYTF. The CDR3 DNA reads as TGTGCCAGCAGCTGGGACAGCTATGGCTACACCTTC.

The rearrangement joins TRBV10-1 to TRBJ1-1, with no clear D. The CDR3 totals 15 residues. V was clipped by 5 bases and J by 0 bases, with 13 bases between them. Germline V gives CDR1 WNHNN, CDR2 SYGVQD (reference sequence). CDR3 amino acids: CASSLIDGLNTEAFF. CDR3 sequence (DNA): TGCGCCAGCAGTTTGATTGACGGACTGAACACTGAAGCTTTCTTT.

The CDR3 region has the DNA TGTGCCAGCAGTTACTCGGGGGGGCGGCATGAAGCTTTCTTT. This sequence encodes CASSYSGGRHEAFF. The chain couples TRBV6-5 to TRBJ1-1; D possibly corresponds to TRBD1 (6 bases). Germline assignment: CDR1 MNHEY and CDR2 SVGAGI. V was clipped by 0 bases and J by 7 bases, with 12 bases between them. The CDR3 runs 14 residues.

The genes are TRBV2 and TRBJ1-4; D call uncertain. The V gene lost 5 bases and the J gene lost 5 bases, with 6 bases spanning the gap. The CDR3 is 12 amino acids. The germline gives CDR1 SNHLY, CDR2 FYNNEI. The CDR3 DNA reads TGTGCCAGCAGTCAGAAGAATGAAAAACTGTTTTTT. Its translation is CASSQKNEKLFF.

CDR3: CASSRDSRNTEAFF. DNA for the CDR3: TGTGCCAGTAGTAGAGACAGCCGGAACACTGAAGCTTTCTTT. This chain joins TRBV19 and TRBJ1-1; tentative D call: TRBD1 (5 bases). Trimming removed 4 bases from V and 1 base from J, with 10 bases in between. Germline V gene lookup returns CDR1 LNHDA and CDR2 SQIVND (reference sequence). This CDR3 comprises 14 residues.

A single count supports this clone. The CDR3, as DNA: TGTGCCAGCAGCTCCCCCAGCGAAAGGGGCAGAGAGCAGTTCTTC. Its translation: CASSSPSERGREQFF. V and J are TRBV7-9 and TRBJ2-1; maybe TRBD1 (5 bases). Trimming pared 4 bases from V and 10 bases from J, leaving 20 bases between. Germline loops: CDR1 SEHNR, CDR2 FQNEAQ (reference sequence). CDR3 length: 15 amino acids.

The chain couples TRBV18 to TRBJ2-5; 7 bases agree with TRBD1. Trimming at V came to 2 bases and at J to 3 bases, leaving 6 bases not matched to a gene. Germline loops: CDR1 KGHSH, CDR2 LQKENI. The CDR3 has 15 amino acids. The chain's CDR3 is CASSPVDRLKETQYF. DNA for the CDR3: TGTGCCAGCTCACCAGTGGACAGGCTGAAAGAGACCCAGTACTTC.

V gene TRBV2 combines with J gene TRBJ1-2; TRBD1 is a possible D gene (5 bases). Trimming removed 4 bases at V and 3 bases at J, with 15 bases between. This CDR3 is built from 15 residues. Germline V gives CDR1 SNHLY, CDR2 FYNNEI. In DNA form, the CDR3 reads TGTGCCAGCAGTGTTGGTCAGGGTGGTGACTATGGCTACACCTTC. Residues: CASSVGQGGDYGYTF.

This chain connects TRBV18 to TRBJ2-5; TRBD1 is a possible D gene (5 bases). There are 15 residues in the CDR3. CDR1 is KGHSH and CDR2 is LQKENI in the germline V gene. Trimming removed 0 bases from V and 5 bases from J, with 13 bases in between. The CDR3 DNA sequence: TGTGCCAGCTCACCACCTCCAAGGGGCTTCGAGACCCAGTACTTC. It yields the protein CASSPPPRGFETQYF.

The J gene is TRBJ1-5, the V gene TRBV5-4, with no clear D. Trimming pared 0 bases from V and 0 bases from J, leaving 7 bases between. The CDR3 totals 15 residues. Germline assignment: CDR1 SGHNT and CDR2 YYREEE (reference sequence). CDR3 sequence reads: CASSLAGVSNQPQHF. The CDR3 DNA reads TGTGCCAGCAGCTTGGCTGGGGTTAGCAATCAGCCCCAGCATTTT.

The rearrangement links TRBV4-2 to TRBJ2-3; D gene unclear. Germline CDR1 LGHNA, CDR2 YNFKEQ. The CDR3 contains 14 residues. The germline V and J ends were trimmed by 5 bases and 6 bases, with 15 bases remaining between them. Written as DNA, the CDR3 is TGTGCCAGCAGCTTGACTGACCGAGCGGATACGCAGTATTTT. Its translation: CASSLTDRADTQYF.

A single count supports this clone. This rearrangement joins TRBV7-8 to TRBJ2-1; D may be TRBD2 (5 bases). V shed 2 bases and J shed 1 base, with 9 bases lying between them. Germline assignment: CDR1 SGHVS and CDR2 FQNEAQ. The CDR3 totals 15 residues. CDR3 DNA sequence: TGTGCCAGCAGCTTAACGGGGAGATCCTACAATGAGCAGTTCTTC. It encodes CASSLTGRSYNEQFF.

This sequence joins TRBV18 and TRBJ1-4, with 9 bases that match TRBD1. CDR1 is KGHSH and CDR2 is LQKENI in the germline V gene. The ends lost 3 bases at V and 5 bases at J; junction bases unmatched: 1. The CDR3 runs 14 residues. In DNA, the CDR3 is TGTGCCAGCTCACCCGGGACAGGGAATGAAAAACTGTTTTTT. This encodes CASSPGTGNEKLFF.

This clone appeared a single time. The chain uses TRBV10-3 and TRBJ2-2; TRBD1 is a possible D gene (5 bases). This CDR3 contains 14 residues. Germline values: CDR1 ENHRY, CDR2 SYGVKD. Deletions cut 3 bases from V and 4 bases from J, with 9 bases between. In DNA form, the CDR3 reads TGTGCCATCAGTGACAGGGTGGGCACCGGGGAGCTGTTTTTT. It translates to CAISDRVGTGELFF.

The genes are TRBV6-6 and TRBJ2-6; tentative D call: TRBD1 (5 bases). Trimming removed 6 bases from V and 2 bases from J, with 11 bases in between. The germline gives CDR1 MNHNY, CDR2 SVGAGI (reference sequence). The CDR3 runs 15 residues. The CDR3 is CASRPQGTGANVLTF. The CDR3 nucleotides are TGTGCCAGCAGACCCCAGGGTACTGGGGCCAACGTCCTGACTTTC.

The gene calls are TRBV6-1 and TRBJ1-3; D is perhaps TRBD1 (6 bases). CDR3 size: 16 residues. Trimming cost V 1 base and J 0 bases, with 10 bases left between them. Germline lookup yields CDR1 MNHNS and CDR2 SASEGT. The DNA for the CDR3 is TGTGCCAGCAGTGAAGGGACAGCTCTCTCTGGAAACACCATATATTTT. Translation gives CASSEGTALSGNTIYF.

This sequence joins TRBV9 and TRBJ1-4; D possibly corresponds to TRBD1 (5 bases). In germline, CDR1 is SGDLS, CDR2 YYNGEE. There are 16 residues in the CDR3. V was shortened by 7 bases and J by 7 bases, with 23 bases between the two germline ends. The CDR3 sequence is CASSTGKRGEGEKLFF. CDR3 nucleotides: TGTGCCAGCTCCACGGGTAAACGGGGCGAGGGTGAAAAACTGTTTTTT.

This chain uses TRBV7-2 with TRBJ1-1; possible D gene TRBD1, 6 bases. There are 14 residues in the CDR3. Trimming took off 8 bases at V and 11 bases at J, with 24 bases between the two ends. Germline CDR1 SGHTA, CDR2 FQGNSA. This CDR3 reads CASALNSGALPAFF. For the CDR3, the DNA is TGTGCCAGCGCCCTCAACTCAGGGGCACTTCCCGCTTTCTTT.

In this sample, this clone turned up a few times. The rearrangement uses TRBV11-1 and TRBJ2-7, with 7 bases that match TRBD2. V shed 6 bases and J 5 bases; nucleotides not matched to a gene: 16. In germline, CDR1 is SGHAT, CDR2 FQDESV (reference sequence). CDR3 size: 16 residues. The chain's CDR3 is CASRTGRELGGNEQYF. The CDR3, as DNA: TGTGCCAGCAGAACCGGCCGCGAGCTGGGAGGGAACGAGCAGTACTTC.

CDR3 sequence: CATVSGGAVTEAFF. DNA of the CDR3: TGTGCCACCGTCAGCGGGGGCGCGGTTACTGAAGCTTTCTTT. This sequence joins TRBV15 and TRBJ1-1; the D gene is possibly TRBD1 (6 bases). Trimming shortened V by 8 bases and J by 5 bases, and 18 bases separated the two germline ends. Germline V gene data show CDR1 as LNHNV and CDR2 as YYDKDF (reference sequence). The CDR3 totals 14 residues.

The chain employs TRBV2 and TRBJ2-7; TRBD1 might be the D (6 bases). CDR3 length equals 15 residues. The V end lost 5 bases, the J end lost 4 bases, and 18 bases lay between the germline ends. Germline loops: CDR1 SNHLY, CDR2 FYNNEI. CDR3 coding DNA: TGTGCCAGCAGTCCCGCTTTTGGGGGCCGATACGAGCAGTACTTC. The encoded protein is CASSPAFGGRYEQYF.

The J gene is TRBJ2-1, the V gene TRBV9, with D possibly being TRBD1 or TRBD2 (5 bases each). Per the germline V gene, CDR1 is SGDLS and CDR2 is YYNGEE. The length of the CDR3 is 16 residues. V lost 4 bases, J lost 3 bases, and 17 bases lay in between. CDR3 amino acids: CASSSHRDPFYNEQFF. CDR3 nucleotide sequence: TGTGCCAGCAGCTCCCACCGGGACCCTTTCTACAATGAGCAGTTCTTC.

To note about this clone: A junction boundary mismatches the germline segment, possibly from a read error. The V gene is TRBV7-2, the J gene TRBJ2-1, with D unclear. This CDR3 region has 10 residues. Germline CDR1 is SGHTA and CDR2 is FQGNSA. The CDR3 DNA follows: TGTGCCAGCAGCTTGATTTCCCAACTCTTC. This encodes CASSLISQLF.

The rearrangement joins TRBV5-1 to TRBJ2-1; D gene uncertain. From germline, CDR1 is SGHRS and CDR2 YFSETQ. This CDR3 region has 15 residues. Trimming shortened V by 6 bases and J by 5 bases, and 18 bases separated the two germline ends. CDR3 loop: CASTQTSGTNNEQFF. In DNA, the CDR3 is TGCGCCAGCACCCAGACCTCGGGCACCAACAATGAGCAGTTCTTC.

The CDR3 DNA follows: TGTGCCAGCTCGACAGGGGATCAGCCCCAGCATTTT. This codes for CASSTGDQPQHF. The chain links TRBV19 to TRBJ1-5, with 8 bases aligning to TRBD1. Trimming at V came to 9 bases and at J to 5 bases, leaving 3 bases not matched to a gene. Germline lookup yields CDR1 LNHDA and CDR2 SQIVND (reference sequence). There are 12 residues in the CDR3.

This clone came up a few times. This chain uses TRBV7-3 with TRBJ2-1; 8 nucleotides align to TRBD2. Germline assignment: CDR1 SGHTA and CDR2 FQGTGA. With 3 bases clipped from V and 8 bases from J, the junction kept 9 bases outside the gene matches. This CDR3 has 15 residues. The CDR3 loop reads CASSLTGGPGHEQFF. The CDR3 DNA reads as TGTGCCAGCAGCTTGACGGGAGGGCCCGGGCATGAGCAGTTCTTC.

The V call is TRBV2, the J call TRBJ2-2; 7 nucleotides agree with TRBD2. After removal of 10 bases from V and 4 bases from J, the junction contained 3 bases not matched to a gene. Germline V gene data show CDR1 as SNHLY and CDR2 as FYNNEI. CDR3 length equals 12 residues. The CDR3 reads CAILAGTGELFF. The CDR3, as DNA: TGTGCCATCTTAGCGGGCACCGGGGAGCTGTTTTTT.

This chain connects TRBV11-2 to TRBJ2-4; TRBD1 matches at 10 bases. V shed 3 bases and J 4 bases; nucleotides not matched to a gene: 0. The CDR3 consists of 14 residues. Germline V CDR1 and CDR2: SGHAT, FQNNGV. CDR3 residues: CASSLGQGKNIQYF. In DNA, the CDR3 is TGTGCCAGCAGCTTGGGACAGGGGAAAAACATTCAGTACTTC.

This clone was counted once. This sequence joins TRBV28 and TRBJ1-2; D possibly corresponds to TRBD1 (5 bases). V shed 5 bases and J shed 8 bases, with 15 bases lying between them. The germline CDR1 and CDR2 sequences are MDHEN and SYDVKM. CDR3 length: 13 residues. The CDR3, as DNA: TGTGCCAGCAGTGCGGGACTCCTAGGCGGCTACACCTTC. Protein: CASSAGLLGGYTF.